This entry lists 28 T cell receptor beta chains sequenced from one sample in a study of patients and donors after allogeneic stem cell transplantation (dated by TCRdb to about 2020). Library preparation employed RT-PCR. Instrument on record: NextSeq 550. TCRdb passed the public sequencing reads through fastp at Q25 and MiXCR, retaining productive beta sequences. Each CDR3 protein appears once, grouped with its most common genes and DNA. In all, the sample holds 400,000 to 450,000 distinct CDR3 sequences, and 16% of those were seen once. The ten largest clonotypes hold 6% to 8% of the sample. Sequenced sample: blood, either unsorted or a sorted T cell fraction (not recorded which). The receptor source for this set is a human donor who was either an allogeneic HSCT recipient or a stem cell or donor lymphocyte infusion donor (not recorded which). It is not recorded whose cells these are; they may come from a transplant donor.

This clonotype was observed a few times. The CDR3 coding sequence is TGCGCCAGCAGCCCCCGGACAGAAGTCTCCTACGAGCAGTACTTC. This gives the protein CASSPRTEVSYEQYF. This chain joins TRBV5-1 and TRBJ2-7, with D perhaps matching TRBD1 (6 bases). Germline loops: CDR1 SGHRS, CDR2 YFSETQ. The CDR3 has 15 amino acids. V gave up 4 bases and J gave up 0 bases, with 14 bases separating them.

This CDR3 reads CASSYIRGRGGGYTF. CDR3 nucleotides: TGTGCCAGCAGTTACATAAGGGGCCGGGGGGGTGGCTACACCTTC. V gene TRBV6-5 combines with J gene TRBJ1-2, with D possibly matching TRBD1 (5 bases). Trimming cost V 2 bases and J 7 bases, with 17 bases left between them. The CDR3 totals 15 residues. Looked up from germline, CDR1 is MNHEY and CDR2 is SVGAGI.

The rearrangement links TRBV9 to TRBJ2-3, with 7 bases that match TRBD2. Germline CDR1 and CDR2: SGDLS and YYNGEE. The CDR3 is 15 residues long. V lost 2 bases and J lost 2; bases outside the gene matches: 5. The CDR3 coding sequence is TGTGCCAGCAGCGTTGCGGGGGTGATCACAGATACGCAGTATTTT. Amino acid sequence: CASSVAGVITDTQYF.

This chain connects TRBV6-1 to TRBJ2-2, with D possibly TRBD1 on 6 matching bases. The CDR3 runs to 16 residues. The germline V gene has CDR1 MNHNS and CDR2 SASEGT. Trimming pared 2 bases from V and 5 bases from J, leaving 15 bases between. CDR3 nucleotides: TGTGCCAGCAGTGAACTCCAGGGGTGGAGGACCGGGGAGCTGTTTTTT. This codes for CASSELQGWRTGELFF.

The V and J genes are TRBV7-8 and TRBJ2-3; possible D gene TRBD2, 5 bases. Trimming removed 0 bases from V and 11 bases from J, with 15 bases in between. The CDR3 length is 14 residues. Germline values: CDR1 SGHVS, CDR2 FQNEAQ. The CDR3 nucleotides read TGTGCCAGCAGCTTAGCGCACGGGTTAAGCGGGCAGTATTTT. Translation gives CASSLAHGLSGQYF.

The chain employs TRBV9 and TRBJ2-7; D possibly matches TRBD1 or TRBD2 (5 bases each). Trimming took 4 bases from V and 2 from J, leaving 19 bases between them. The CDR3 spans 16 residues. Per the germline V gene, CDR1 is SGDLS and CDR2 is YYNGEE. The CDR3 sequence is CASSTGTTKEAYEQYF. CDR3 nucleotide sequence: TGTGCCAGCAGCACGGGGACCACCAAAGAGGCCTACGAGCAGTACTTC.

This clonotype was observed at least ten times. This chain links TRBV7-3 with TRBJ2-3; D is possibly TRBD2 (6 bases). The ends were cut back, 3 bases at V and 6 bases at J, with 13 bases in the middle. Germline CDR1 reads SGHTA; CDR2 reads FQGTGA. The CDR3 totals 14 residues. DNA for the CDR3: TGTGCCAGCAGCTTGGGGGGAGTGACGGATACGCAGTATTTT. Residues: CASSLGGVTDTQYF.

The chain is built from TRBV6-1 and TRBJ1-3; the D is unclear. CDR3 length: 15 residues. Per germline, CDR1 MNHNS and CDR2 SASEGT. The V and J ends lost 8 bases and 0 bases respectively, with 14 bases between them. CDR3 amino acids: CASSTPGRSGNTIYF. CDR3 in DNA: TGTGCCAGCTCTACTCCAGGCCGCTCTGGAAACACCATATATTTT.

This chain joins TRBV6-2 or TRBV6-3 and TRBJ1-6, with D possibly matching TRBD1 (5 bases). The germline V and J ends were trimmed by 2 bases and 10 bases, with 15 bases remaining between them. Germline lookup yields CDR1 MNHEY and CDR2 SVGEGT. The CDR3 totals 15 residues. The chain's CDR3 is CASSYRAGTESPLHF. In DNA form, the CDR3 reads TGTGCCAGCAGTTACCGGGCGGGGACGGAGTCACCCCTCCACTTT.

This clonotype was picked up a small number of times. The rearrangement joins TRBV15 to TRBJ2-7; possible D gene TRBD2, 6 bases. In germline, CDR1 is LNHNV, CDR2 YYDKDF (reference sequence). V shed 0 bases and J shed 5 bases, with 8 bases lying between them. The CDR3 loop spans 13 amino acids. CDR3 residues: CATSRDGGNEQYF. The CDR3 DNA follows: TGTGCCACCAGCAGAGATGGCGGGAACGAGCAGTACTTC.

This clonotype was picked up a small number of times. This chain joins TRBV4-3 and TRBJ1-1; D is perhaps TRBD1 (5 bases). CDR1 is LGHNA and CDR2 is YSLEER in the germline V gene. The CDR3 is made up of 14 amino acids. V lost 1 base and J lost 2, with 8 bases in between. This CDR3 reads CASSQVGGNTEAFF. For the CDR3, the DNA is TGCGCCAGCAGCCAAGTGGGGGGAAACACTGAAGCTTTCTTT.

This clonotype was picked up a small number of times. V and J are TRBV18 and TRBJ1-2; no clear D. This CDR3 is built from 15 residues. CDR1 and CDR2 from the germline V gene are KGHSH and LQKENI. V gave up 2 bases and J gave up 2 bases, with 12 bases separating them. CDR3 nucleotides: TGTGCCAGCTCACCAGGGAGGGTGGGCAACTATGGCTACACCTTC. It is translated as CASSPGRVGNYGYTF.

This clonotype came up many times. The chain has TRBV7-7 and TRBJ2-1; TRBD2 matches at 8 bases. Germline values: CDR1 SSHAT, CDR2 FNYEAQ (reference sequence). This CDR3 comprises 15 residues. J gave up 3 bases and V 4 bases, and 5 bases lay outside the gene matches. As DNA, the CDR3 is TGTGCCAGCAGCTCAGGACTAGCAGACTACAATGAGCAGTTCTTC. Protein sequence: CASSSGLADYNEQFF. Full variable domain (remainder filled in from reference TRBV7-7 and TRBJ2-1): GAGVSQSPRYKVTKRGQDVTLRCDPISSHATLYWYQQALGQGPEFLTYFNYEAQPDKSGLPSDRFSAERPEGSISTLTIQRTEQRDSAMYRCASSSGLADYNEQFFGPGTRLTVL.

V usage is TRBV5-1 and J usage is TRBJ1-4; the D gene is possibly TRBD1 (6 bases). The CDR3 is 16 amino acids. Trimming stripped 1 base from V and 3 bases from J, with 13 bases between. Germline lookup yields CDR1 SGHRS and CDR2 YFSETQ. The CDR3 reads CASSLTGGPSNEKLFF. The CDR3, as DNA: TGCGCCAGCAGCTTGACGGGGGGGCCATCTAATGAAAAACTGTTTTTT.

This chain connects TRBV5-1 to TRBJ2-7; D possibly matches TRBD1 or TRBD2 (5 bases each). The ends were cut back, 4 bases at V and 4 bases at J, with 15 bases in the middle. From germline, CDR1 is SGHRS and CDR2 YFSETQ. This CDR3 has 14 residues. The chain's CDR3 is CASSPGRVGYEQYF. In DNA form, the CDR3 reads TGCGCCAGCAGCCCGGGACGGGTAGGGTACGAGCAGTACTTC.

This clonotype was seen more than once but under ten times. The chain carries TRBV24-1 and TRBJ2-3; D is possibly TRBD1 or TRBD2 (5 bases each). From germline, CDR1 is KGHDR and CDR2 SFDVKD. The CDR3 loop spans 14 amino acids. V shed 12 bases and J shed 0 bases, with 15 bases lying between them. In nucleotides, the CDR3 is TGTGCCTCCGAGGGACGGGGAAGCACAGATACGCAGTATTTT. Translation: CASEGRGSTDTQYF.

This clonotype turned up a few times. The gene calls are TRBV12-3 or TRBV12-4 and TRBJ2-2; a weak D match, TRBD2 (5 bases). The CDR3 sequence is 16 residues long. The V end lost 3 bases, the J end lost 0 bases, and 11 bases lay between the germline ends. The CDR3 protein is CASSLGRGPNTGELFF. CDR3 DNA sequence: TGTGCCAGCAGTTTGGGCCGAGGGCCGAACACCGGGGAGCTGTTTTTT.

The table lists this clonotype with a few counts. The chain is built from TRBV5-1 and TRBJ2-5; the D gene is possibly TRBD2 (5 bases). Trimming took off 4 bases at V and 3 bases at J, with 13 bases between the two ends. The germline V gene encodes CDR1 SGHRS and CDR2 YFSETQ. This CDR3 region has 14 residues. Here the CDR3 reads CASSPGGGKETQYF. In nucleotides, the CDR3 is TGCGCCAGCAGCCCCGGAGGCGGCAAAGAGACCCAGTACTTC. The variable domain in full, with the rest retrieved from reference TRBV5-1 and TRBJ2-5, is KAGVTQTPRYLIKTRGQQVTLSCSPISGHRSVSWYQQTPGQGLQFLFEYFSETQRNKGNFPGRFSGRQFSNSRSEMNVSTLELGDSALYLCASSPGGGKETQYFGPGTRLLVL.

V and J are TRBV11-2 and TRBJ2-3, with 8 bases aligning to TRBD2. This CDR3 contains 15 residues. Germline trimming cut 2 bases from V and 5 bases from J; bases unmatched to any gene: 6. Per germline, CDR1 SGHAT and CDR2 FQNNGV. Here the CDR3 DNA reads TGTGCCAGCAGCTTACGGGGGGGCCTGTTAGATACGCAGTATTTT. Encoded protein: CASSLRGGLLDTQYF.

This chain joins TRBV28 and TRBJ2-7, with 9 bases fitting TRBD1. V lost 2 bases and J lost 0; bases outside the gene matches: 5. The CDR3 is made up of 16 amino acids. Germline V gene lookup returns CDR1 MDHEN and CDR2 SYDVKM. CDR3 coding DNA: TGTGCCAGCAGTTTAACCGGGACAGGGAGCTCCTACGAGCAGTACTTC. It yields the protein CASSLTGTGSSYEQYF.

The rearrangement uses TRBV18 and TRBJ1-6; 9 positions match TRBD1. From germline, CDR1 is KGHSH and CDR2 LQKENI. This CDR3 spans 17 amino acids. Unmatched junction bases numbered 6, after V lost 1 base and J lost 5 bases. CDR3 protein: CASSPLGQGINNSPLHF. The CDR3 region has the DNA TGTGCCAGCTCACCACTCGGACAGGGGATTAATAATTCACCCCTCCACTTT.

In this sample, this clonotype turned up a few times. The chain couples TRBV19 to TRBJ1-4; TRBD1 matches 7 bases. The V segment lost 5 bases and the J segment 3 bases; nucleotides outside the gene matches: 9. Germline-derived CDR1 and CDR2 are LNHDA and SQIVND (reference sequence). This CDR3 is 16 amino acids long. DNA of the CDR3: TGTGCCAGTAGTGGGGACAGACGAACGTCTAATGAAAAACTGTTTTTT. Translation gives CASSGDRRTSNEKLFF.

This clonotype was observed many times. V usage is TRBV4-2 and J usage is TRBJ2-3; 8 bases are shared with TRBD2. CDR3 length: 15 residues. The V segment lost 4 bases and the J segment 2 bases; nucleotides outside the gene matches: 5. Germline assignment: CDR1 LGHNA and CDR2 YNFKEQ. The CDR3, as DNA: TGTGCCAGCAGCCCCAGACTAGCGAACACAGATACGCAGTATTTT. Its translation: CASSPRLANTDTQYF.

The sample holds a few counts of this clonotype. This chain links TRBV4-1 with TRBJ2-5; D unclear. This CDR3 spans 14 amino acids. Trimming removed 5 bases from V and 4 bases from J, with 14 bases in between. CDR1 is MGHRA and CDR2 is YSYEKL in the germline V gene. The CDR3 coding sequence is TGCGCCAGCAGCTACGAACCACGAAGAGAGACCCAGTACTTC. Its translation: CASSYEPRRETQYF.

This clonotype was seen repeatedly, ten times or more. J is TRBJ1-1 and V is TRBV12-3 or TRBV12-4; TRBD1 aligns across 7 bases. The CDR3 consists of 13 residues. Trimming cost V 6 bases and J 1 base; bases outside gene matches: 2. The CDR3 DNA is TGTGCCAGCAGCCGGACAGGGAACACTGAAGCTTTCTTT. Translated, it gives CASSRTGNTEAFF.

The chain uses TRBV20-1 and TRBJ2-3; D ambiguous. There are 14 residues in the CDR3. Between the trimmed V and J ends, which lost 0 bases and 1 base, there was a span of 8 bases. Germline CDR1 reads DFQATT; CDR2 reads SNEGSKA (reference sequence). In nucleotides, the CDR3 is TGCAGTGCTAGAGATCCCCGGGGCACAGATACGCAGTATTTT. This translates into CSARDPRGTDTQYF.

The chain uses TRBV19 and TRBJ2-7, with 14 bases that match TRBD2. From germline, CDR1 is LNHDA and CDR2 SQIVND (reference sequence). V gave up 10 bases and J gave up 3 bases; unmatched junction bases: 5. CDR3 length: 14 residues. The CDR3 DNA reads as TGTGCCACAGGGACTAGCGGGAGAGTCTACGAGCAGTACTTC. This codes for CATGTSGRVYEQYF.

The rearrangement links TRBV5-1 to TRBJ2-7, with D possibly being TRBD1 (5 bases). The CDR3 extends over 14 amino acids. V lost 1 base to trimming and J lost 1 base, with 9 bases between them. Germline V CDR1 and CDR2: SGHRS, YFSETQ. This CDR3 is CASSLRGQSYEQYF. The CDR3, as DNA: TGCGCCAGCAGCTTGCGTGGACAATCCTACGAGCAGTACTTC. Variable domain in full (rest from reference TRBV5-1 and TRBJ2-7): KAGVTQTPRYLIKTRGQQVTLSCSPISGHRSVSWYQQTPGQGLQFLFEYFSETQRNKGNFPGRFSGRQFSNSRSEMNVSTLELGDSALYLCASSLRGQSYEQYFGPGTRLTVT.